The entry below describes one TCR beta chain. This clone showed up many times. Its antigen is still unknown. Nothing much larger sits one base from this clone, and base qualities are not available. V is clipped by 0 bases and J by 8 bases, and the sequence between their germline boundaries is 15 bases long. The CDR3 sequence holds 15 residues, the cysteine and phenylalanine included. Of all the DNA, just the CDR3 is kept, 45 bases in frame from base 1. CDR1 is given as SGHRS and CDR2 as YFSETQ, both from the germline V gene. No treatment had been received by any patient before thyroid surgery. Patient clinical samples collected from the early 2010s to the late 2010s were retrospectively analysed using T-cell receptor beta sequencing. Library creation used PCR. Sequencing took place on an Illumina HiSeq 4000. High-throughput sequencing was used to profile the TCR beta-chain CDR3 region of each patient. The study's processing was this. A classifier to discriminate distant-metastatic papillary thyroid cancer patients was built from CDR3 differences across clinicopathological groups. The Shannon index was used to measure repertoire diversity, and the Morisita-Horn index was used to measure how similar tumor and blood repertoires were. Clones were called with MiXCR by TCRdb after fastp trimmed the public reads at Q25, and only in-frame beta chains were retained. The V and J calls and clone size are TCRdb's, not the authors'. A total of 26,000 or so clones appear in this sample, around 17% of them only once. The ten top clones hold 3.5% to 4.5% of the sample.

This record comes from a study of metastatic and nonmetastatic thyroid tumors (dated by TCRdb to 2020 to 2021). Context from the whole study: Repertoires were compared across peripheral blood and tumor or nodule tissue samples from malignant and benign thyroid patients.

Study-level results and caveats: TCR beta diversity was reported as significantly higher in malignant tumors than in benign nodules, in both blood and tumor samples.

Sequenced input: blood. This sequence was found in a female donor with papillary thyroid cancer or a benign thyroid nodule (not recorded which). Some clones in this sample may be carry-over from other donors' samples. The chain is made from TRBV5-1 and TRBJ2-1; no D gene can be assigned with confidence. The CDR3 in this case is CASSLGLGVVYEQFF. The base sequence is TGCGCCAGCAGCTTGGGGCTAGGTGTGGTCTATGAGCAGTTCTTC.